Each of the 2 T cell receptor beta chains below was sequenced from the same sample in a study of blood T cells in healthy people across ages (dated by TCRdb to between 2014 and 2017). Library preparation used 5' RACE. The sequencing machine was an Illumina HiSeq 2500. A second PCR of roughly 6 to 11 cycles was performed with a sample-barcoded 5' primer and a J-beta primer mix. TCRdb passed the public sequencing reads through fastp at Q25 and MiXCR, retaining productive beta sequences. For every CDR3 protein sequence, its rows merge into one entry that carries the most common genes and DNA. This sample gives approximately 1.5 million distinct CDR3 sequences in total; roughly 30% of them show up just once. Roughly 10% of the sample belongs to the ten largest clones. The sample taken for sequencing was blood. The receptors derive from a woman younger than 45 in good health.

The V and J genes are TRBV20-1 and TRBJ1-4; 8 bases agree with TRBD1. There are 15 residues in the CDR3. CDR1 and CDR2 (germline): DFQATT, SNEGSKA (reference sequence). After removal of 2 bases from V and 8 bases from J, the junction contained 10 bases not matched to a gene. Here the CDR3 DNA reads TGCAGTGCTAGATCTCCAGGGGGCCTGGGGGAAAAACTGTTTTTT. Its protein product is CSARSPGGLGEKLFF.

This clonotype was seen more than once but under ten times. The V gene is TRBV6-2 or TRBV6-3, the J gene TRBJ1-1, with D possibly matching TRBD1 (6 bases). There are 16 residues in the CDR3. Germline CDR1 and CDR2: MNHEY and SVGEGT. The V end lost 4 bases, the J end lost 0 bases, and 15 bases lay between the germline ends. CDR3 sequence reads: CASSFRVGGMNTEAFF. The CDR3 coding sequence is TGTGCCAGCAGTTTTCGCGTAGGGGGGATGAACACTGAAGCTTTCTTT.